The source of this TCR beta chain is a study of vaccination and CD4 T cells after COVID-19. The wider study: In the convalescent cohort, there were six males and four females, two of them Hispanic.

The germline CDR1 and CDR2 sequences are WNHNN and SYGVQD (reference sequence). CDR3 length: 18 amino acids. V lost 6 bases, J lost 3 bases, and 16 bases stayed unmatched. TCRdb fed the PCR reads into MiXCR, producing one record per CDR3 protein. The data contain roughly 31,000 distinct CDR3 sequences, 45% to 50% of them singletons. Time point reported: late sampling 161 to 241 days after vaccination in three convalescent patients. This rearrangement joins TRBV10-1 to TRBJ1-1, with 10 positions matching TRBD1. The material sequenced was CD4+ T cells from blood, taken about 7 months after SARS-CoV-2 vaccination. This TCR was sampled from a human donor who had recovered from COVID-19. CDR3 sequence reads: CASSEKGGQGNRDTEAFF. The CDR3 DNA follows: TGCGCCAGCAGCGAGAAAGGGGGACAGGGGAACCGGGACACTGAAGCTTTCTTT.